The T cell receptor (beta chain) under discussion was sequenced for a study of cytotoxic CD8 clonotypes in ibrutinib-treated CLL. Libraries were prepared by immunoSEQ multiplex PCR; TCRdb keeps only in-frame clonotypes and omits some of them. This sample has 200,000 to 250,000 clones, with 79% found just once. Findings of the study overall: Clonality grew at ibrutinib response; at progression, it decreased back toward baseline.

A remark on this clone: Its antigen is undetermined.

The material was PBMCs, obtained after 12 months of ibrutinib treatment. The receptor's source is a human donor with chronic lymphocytic leukemia.

CDR3 nucleotides: TGTGCCAGCAGCCAAGGGACTAGAGCATCCTACGAGCAGTACTTC. It translates to CASSQGTRASYEQYF. This chain joins TRBV14 and TRBJ2-7; 7 nucleotides match TRBD2. The CDR3 runs 15 residues. Germline lookup yields CDR1 SGHDN and CDR2 FVKESK. The V and J ends lost 1 base and 1 base, in that order; junction bases with no gene match: 4. Full variable domain (rest looked up from reference TRBV14 and TRBJ2-7): EAGVTQFPSHSVIEKGQTVTLRCDPISGHDNLYWYRRVMGKEIKFLLHFVKESKQDESGMPNNRFLAERTGGTYSTLKVQPAELEDSGVYFCASSQGTRASYEQYFGPGTRLTVT.